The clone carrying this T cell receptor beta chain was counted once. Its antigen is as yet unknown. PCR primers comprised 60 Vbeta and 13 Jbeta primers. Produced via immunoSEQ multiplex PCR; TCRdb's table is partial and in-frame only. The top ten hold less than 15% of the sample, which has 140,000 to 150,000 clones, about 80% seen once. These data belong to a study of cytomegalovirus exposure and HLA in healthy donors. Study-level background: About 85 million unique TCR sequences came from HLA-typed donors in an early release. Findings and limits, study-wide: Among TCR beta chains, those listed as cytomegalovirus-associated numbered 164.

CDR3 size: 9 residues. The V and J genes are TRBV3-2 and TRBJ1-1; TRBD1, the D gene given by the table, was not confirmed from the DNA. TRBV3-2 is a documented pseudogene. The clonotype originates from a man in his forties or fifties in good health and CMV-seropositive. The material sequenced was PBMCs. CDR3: CASSGEAFF. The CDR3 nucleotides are TGTGCCAGCAGCGGCGAAGCTTTCTTT.